This T cell receptor (beta chain) derives from a study of blood T cell dynamics during melanoma immunotherapy. Across the study: Metastatic melanoma patients received first-line pembrolizumab or nivolumab plus ipilimumab.

Described time point: pre-treatment baseline. Assay used: immunoSEQ multiplex PCR; TCRdb lists only in-frame clones, some missing. Of about 13,000 clones in the sample, under 90% were seen once. Germline lookup yields CDR1 KGHSH and CDR2 LQKENI. The CDR3 loop spans 11 amino acids. V was pared by 1 base and J by 6 bases, with 4 bases between. The origin of this receptor is a human donor with melanoma. The sample here was blood, taken from a patient treated with checkpoint blockade. The chain uses TRBV18 and TRBJ2-7; D gene ambiguous. CDR3: CASSPQPEQYF. In nucleotides, the CDR3 is TGTGCCAGCTCACCACAGCCCGAGCAGTACTTC.